What follows describes a single T cell receptor beta chain. This entry comes from a study of beta chain features in type 1 diabetes. What was sequenced were expressed TCRB transcripts, since all of the isolated RNA had been reverse transcribed. The method was immunoSEQ multiplex PCR; TCRdb's version includes in-frame clones alone and lacks a portion of them. The sample shows under 400,000 clones, 15% to 20% of them seen only once. The CDR3 covers 14 residues. V lost 1 base to trimming and J lost 10 bases, with 16 bases between them. CDR1 and CDR2 (germline): LNHNV, YYDKDF (reference sequence). The rearrangement joins TRBV15 to TRBJ1-2; D call uncertain. The sample consisted of naive CD4+ T cells from blood. The TCR sequence derives from a woman in her late teens or twenties in good health. CDR3 DNA: TGTGCCACCAGCAGAGTTGACACTTCCTATCACTACACCTTC. It translates to CATSRVDTSYHYTF. The whole variable domain, remainder taken from reference TRBV15 and TRBJ1-2, is DAMVIQNPRYQVTQFGKPVTLSCSQTLNHNVMYWYQQKSSQAPKLLFHYYDKDFNNEADTPDNFQSRRPNTSFCFLDIRSPGLGDTAMYLCATSRVDTSYHYTFGSGTRLTVV.